Presented here are 8 T cell receptor beta chains from one specimen sequenced in a study of OX40 agonist ivuxolimab in advanced cancers. Clones were sequenced by immunoSEQ multiplex PCR, and TCRdb holds only the in-frame ones, with some missing. The repertoire consists of around 140,000 clones, with about nine tenths occurring once and the leading ten covering roughly 0.99%. The input for sequencing was CD4+ or CD8+ T cells sorted from blood, taken in a trial of the OX40 agonist ivuxolimab. These receptors originate from an adult with an advanced solid tumor such as melanoma, head and neck, liver or kidney cancer.

In DNA, the CDR3 is TGTGCCAGCTCACCACCGGCGGGCTCCTACGAGCAGTACTTC. This gives the protein CASSPPAGSYEQYF. The genes are TRBV18 and TRBJ2-7, with a weak D call TRBD2 (5 bases). The CDR3 totals 14 residues. Germline V gives CDR1 KGHSH, CDR2 LQKENI. V gave up 0 bases and J gave up 0 bases, with 6 bases separating them.

J is TRBJ2-6 and V is TRBV5-6, with D perhaps matching TRBD2 (5 bases). The V end lost 3 bases, the J end lost 2 bases, and 15 bases lay between the germline ends. This CDR3 has 17 amino acids. Germline values: CDR1 SGHDT, CDR2 YYEEEE. CDR3 DNA: TGTGCCAGCAGCTCCGTGCGGGCGGCCACTGGGGCCAACGTCCTGACTTTC. This encodes CASSSVRAATGANVLTF.

The CDR3 nucleotides read TGTGCCAGCAGCCTCAGCCGGGACAGGCACAATGAGCAGTTCTTC. As protein: CASSLSRDRHNEQFF. The chain joins TRBV5-4 to TRBJ2-1, with 8 bases matching TRBD1. Trimming took 4 bases from V and 5 from J; bases not matched to a gene: 8. The length of the CDR3 is 15 residues. From germline, CDR1 is SGHNT and CDR2 YYREEE (reference sequence). Supplemented by reference TRBV5-4 and TRBJ2-1, the full variable domain reads ETGVTQSPTHLIKTRGQQVTLRCSSQSGHNTVSWYQQALGQGPQFIFQYYREEENGRGNFPPRFSGLQFPNYSSELNVNALELDDSALYLCASSLSRDRHNEQFFGPGTRLTVL.

The genes are TRBV27 and TRBJ2-7, with 9 bases that match TRBD2. Trimming removed 5 bases from V and 3 bases from J; junction bases left unmatched: 11. The CDR3 runs to 16 residues. Germline V gene sequence: CDR1 MNHEY, CDR2 SMNVEV (reference sequence). In DNA form, the CDR3 reads TGTGCCAGCAGTACAAGAGGACTAGCGTCTTACTACGAGCAGTACTTC. Protein sequence: CASSTRGLASYYEQYF.

Of note for this clone: Since the CDR3 does not end with the conserved phenylalanine or tryptophan, this likely comes from a read error. This sequence joins TRBV10-3 and TRBJ1-2; D remains unclear. Trimming took off 5 bases at V and 5 bases at J, with 6 bases between the two ends. There are 11 residues in the CDR3. CDR1 and CDR2 from the germline V gene are ENHRY and SYGVKD. The CDR3 nucleotides are TGTGCCATCAGTAGTGATTATGGCTACACCCTC. Protein sequence: CAISSDYGYTL.

The chain links TRBV18 to TRBJ2-7; the match to TRBD2 covers 8 bases. The CDR3 contains 19 residues. The trim removed 3 bases at V and 5 bases at J, leaving 21 bases unmatched. CDR1 and CDR2 (germline): KGHSH, LQKENI. This CDR3 reads CASSPTYGTGTSGFHEQYF. The CDR3 coding sequence is TGTGCCAGCTCACCCACGTATGGGACCGGGACTAGTGGTTTTCACGAGCAGTACTTC.

J is TRBJ2-7 and V is TRBV9; a possible D gene is TRBD2 (7 bases). This CDR3 spans 15 amino acids. V shed 0 bases and J shed 3 bases, with 13 bases lying between them. CDR1 and CDR2 from the germline V gene are SGDLS and YYNGEE. CDR3 bases: TGTGCCAGCAGCGTAGAGGGGGGGCGCAACTACGAGCAGTACTTC. It yields the protein CASSVEGGRNYEQYF. The complete variable domain, with remaining parts taken from reference TRBV9 and TRBJ2-7, reads DSGVTQTPKHLITATGQRVTLRCSPRSGDLSVYWYQQSLDQGLQFLIQYYNGEERAKGNILERFSAQQFPDLHSELNLSSLELGDSALYFCASSVEGGRNYEQYFGPGTRLTVT.

The chain recombines TRBV6-5 with TRBJ2-5, with D perhaps TRBD2 (6 bases). This CDR3 spans 15 amino acids. Germline CDR1 is MNHEY and CDR2 is SVGAGI. Between the trimmed V and J ends, which lost 5 bases and 1 base, there was a span of 14 bases. CDR3 coding DNA: TGTGCCAGCAGTGTCCAGCGGGCAGTCCAAGAGACCCAGTACTTC. Protein: CASSVQRAVQETQYF.